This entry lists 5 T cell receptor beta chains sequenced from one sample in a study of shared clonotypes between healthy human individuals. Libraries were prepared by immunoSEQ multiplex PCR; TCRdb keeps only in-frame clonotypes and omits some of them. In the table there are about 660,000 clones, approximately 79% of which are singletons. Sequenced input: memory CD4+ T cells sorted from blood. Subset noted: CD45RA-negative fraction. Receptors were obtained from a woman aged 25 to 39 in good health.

The CDR3 DNA reads as TGTGCCAGCAGTGACGGGGGGAGACAAATAGAGACCCAGTACTTC. Amino acids: CASSDGGRQIETQYF. The V gene is TRBV7-8, the J gene TRBJ2-5; 7 nucleotides line up with TRBD2. CDR1 SGHVS and CDR2 FQNEAQ come from the germline V gene. J was trimmed by 4 bases and V by 6 bases; bases with no gene match: 11. The CDR3 loop spans 15 amino acids.

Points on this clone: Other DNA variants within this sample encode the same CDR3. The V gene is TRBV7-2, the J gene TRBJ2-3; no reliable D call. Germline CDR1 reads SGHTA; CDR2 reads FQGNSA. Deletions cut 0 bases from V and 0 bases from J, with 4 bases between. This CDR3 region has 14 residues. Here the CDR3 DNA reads TGTGCCAGCAGCTTAGCGACTAGCACAGATACGCAGTATTTT. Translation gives CASSLATSTDTQYF.

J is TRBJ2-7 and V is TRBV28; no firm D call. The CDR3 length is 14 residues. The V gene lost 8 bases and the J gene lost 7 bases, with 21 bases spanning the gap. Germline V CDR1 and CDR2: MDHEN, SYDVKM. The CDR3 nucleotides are TGTGCCAGCCACCGGCCCGACGGCTCAGGTGAGCAGTACTTC. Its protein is CASHRPDGSGEQYF.

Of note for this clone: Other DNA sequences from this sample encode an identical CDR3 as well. CDR3 amino acids: CASSVQGSNTGELFF. CDR3 nucleotide sequence: TGTGCCAGCAGCGTACAGGGGTCGAACACCGGGGAGCTGTTTTTT. The chain employs TRBV9 and TRBJ2-2, with D perhaps matching TRBD1 (6 bases). V lost 1 base and J lost 0, with 7 bases in between. The CDR3 spans 15 residues. Germline CDR1 is SGDLS and CDR2 is YYNGEE.

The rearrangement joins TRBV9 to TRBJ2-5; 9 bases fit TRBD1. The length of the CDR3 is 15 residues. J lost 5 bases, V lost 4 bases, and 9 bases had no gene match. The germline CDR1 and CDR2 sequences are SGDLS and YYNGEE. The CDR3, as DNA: TGTGCCAGCAGCCCACGGCGGGACAGGGTCGAGACCCAGTACTTC. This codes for CASSPRRDRVETQYF.